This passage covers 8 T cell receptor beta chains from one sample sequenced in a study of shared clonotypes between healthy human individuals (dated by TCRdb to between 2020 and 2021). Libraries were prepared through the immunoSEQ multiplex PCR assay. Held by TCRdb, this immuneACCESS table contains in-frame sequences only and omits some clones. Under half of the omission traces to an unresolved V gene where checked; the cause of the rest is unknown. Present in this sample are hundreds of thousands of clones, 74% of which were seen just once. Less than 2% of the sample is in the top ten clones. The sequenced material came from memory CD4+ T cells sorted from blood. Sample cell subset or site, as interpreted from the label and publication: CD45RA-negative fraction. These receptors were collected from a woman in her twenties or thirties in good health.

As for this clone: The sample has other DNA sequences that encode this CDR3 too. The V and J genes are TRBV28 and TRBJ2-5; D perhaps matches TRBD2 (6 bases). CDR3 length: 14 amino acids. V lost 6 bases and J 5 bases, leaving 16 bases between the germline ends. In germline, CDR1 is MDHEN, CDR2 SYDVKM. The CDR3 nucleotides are TGTGCCAGCAGAAAAAGACTAGGGTGGGAGACCCAGTACTTC. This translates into CASRKRLGWETQYF.

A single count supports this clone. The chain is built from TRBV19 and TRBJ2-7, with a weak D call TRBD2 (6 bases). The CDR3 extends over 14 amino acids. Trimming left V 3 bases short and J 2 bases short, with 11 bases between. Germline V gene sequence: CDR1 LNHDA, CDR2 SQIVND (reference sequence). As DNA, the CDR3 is TGTGCCAGTAGTATCGGGGACTTTGCCTACGAGCAGTACTTC. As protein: CASSIGDFAYEQYF.

CDR3 amino acids: CASRDVVGNGNTIYF. CDR3 coding DNA: TGTGCCAGTAGGGACGTCGTTGGGAATGGAAACACCATATATTTT. This chain connects TRBV19 to TRBJ1-3; no reliable D call. The ends were cut back, 6 bases at V and 3 bases at J, with 15 bases in the middle. The germline V gene has CDR1 LNHDA and CDR2 SQIVND (reference sequence). The CDR3 is 15 residues long.

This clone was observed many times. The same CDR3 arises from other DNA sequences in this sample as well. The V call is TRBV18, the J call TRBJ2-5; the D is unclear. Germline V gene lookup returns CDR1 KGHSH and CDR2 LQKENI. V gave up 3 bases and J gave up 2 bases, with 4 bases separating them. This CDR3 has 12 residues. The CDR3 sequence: CASSPGQETQYF. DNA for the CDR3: TGTGCCAGCTCACCGGGACAAGAGACCCAGTACTTC.

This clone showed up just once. As DNA, the CDR3 is TGCGCCAGCAGCAATCCTTTACAGGGCATTGGTGGCTACACCTTC. Its translation: CASSNPLQGIGGYTF. V gene TRBV4-1 combines with J gene TRBJ1-2; D may be TRBD1 (6 bases). Germline V lookup: CDR1 MGHRA, CDR2 YSYEKL. V gave up 5 bases and J gave up 7 bases, with 20 bases separating them. This CDR3 comprises 15 residues.

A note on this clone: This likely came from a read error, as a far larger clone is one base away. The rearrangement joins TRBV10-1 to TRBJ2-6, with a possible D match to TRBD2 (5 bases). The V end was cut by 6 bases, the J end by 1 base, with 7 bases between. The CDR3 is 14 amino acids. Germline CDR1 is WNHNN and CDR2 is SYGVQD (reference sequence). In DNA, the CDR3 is TGCGCCAGCAGCTCGGGGTCTGGGGCCAACGTCCTGACTTTC. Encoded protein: CASSSGSGANVLTF.

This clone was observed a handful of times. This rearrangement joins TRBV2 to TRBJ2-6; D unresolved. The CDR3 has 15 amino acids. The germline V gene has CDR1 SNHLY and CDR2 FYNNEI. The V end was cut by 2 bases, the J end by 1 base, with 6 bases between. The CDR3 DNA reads TGTGCCAGCAGTGAAAATGGGTCTGGGGCCAACGTCCTGACTTTC. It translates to CASSENGSGANVLTF.

CDR3 coding DNA: TGTGCCAGTAGTATAGGAGGCAGCCCTTATTCGATTCTCACAGATACGCAGTATTTT. The encoded protein is CASSIGGSPYSILTDTQYF. V and J are TRBV19 and TRBJ2-3, with D hard to call. The CDR3 length is 19 residues. V dropped 1 base and J dropped 2 bases, with 22 bases sitting between them. Germline V gives CDR1 LNHDA, CDR2 SQIVND (reference sequence).